This T cell receptor (beta chain) was observed in a study of beta chain features in type 1 diabetes. Isolated RNA was reverse transcribed in full, so expressed TCRB transcripts were sequenced. The protocol was immunoSEQ multiplex PCR, while the TCRdb copy is restricted to in-frame clones and leaves out a portion. The table records approximately 150,000 clones, more than 9% of them present only once. The CDR3 consists of 14 residues. Trimming removed 3 bases from V and 2 bases from J, with 9 bases in between. The germline V gene encodes CDR1 MGHDK and CDR2 SYGVNS. This clonotype was obtained from a man younger than 30 in good health. Material: naive CD4+ T cells from blood. The chain carries TRBV25-1 and TRBJ2-3; the D is unclear. The CDR3 DNA reads TGTGCCAGCAGTGACCAGGTCCTCACAGATACGCAGTATTTT. Its translation is CASSDQVLTDTQYF.